The 28 T cell receptor beta chains below all came from one sample that was sequenced in a study of T-cell reconstitution after alpha-beta-depleted transplantation in children. Researchers prepared the TCRbeta library using unique molecular identifiers, the study reports. TCRdb passed the PCR reads through MiXCR, listing each CDR3 protein once. The profile covers over 150,000 distinct CDR3 sequences, with approximately 6.8% appearing a single time and roughly 4.8% taken by the ten largest. The sample here was PBMCs, taken before TCRalphabeta/CD19-depleted stem cell transplant. The origin of the receptors is a girl under three years old with combined immunodeficiency, due to receive a stem cell transplant.

A word on this clonotype: A much larger clone sits a single nucleotide away, making a read error possible. In nucleotides, the CDR3 is TGTGCCAGCAGCTGCTGGACTGAACCTTACAAGCAGTACTTC. Its translation: CASSCWTEPYKQYF. The chain links TRBV7-9 to TRBJ2-7; D perhaps matches TRBD2 (5 bases). Between the trimmed V and J ends, which lost 4 bases and 8 bases, there was a span of 18 bases. This CDR3 has 14 amino acids. Germline V CDR1 and CDR2: SEHNR, FQNEAQ (reference sequence).

The chain uses TRBV12-3 or TRBV12-4 and TRBJ2-7, with D perhaps being TRBD1 or TRBD2 (5 bases each). Trimming took 6 bases from V and 9 from J, leaving 24 bases between them. CDR3 length: 15 amino acids. Here the CDR3 reads CASSPGPGDPRLQYF. In nucleotides, the CDR3 is TGTGCCAGCAGCCCGGGACCCGGTGATCCCCGTCTGCAGTACTTC.

This clonotype was picked up many times. V gene TRBV29-1 combines with J gene TRBJ2-3; tentative D call: TRBD1 (6 bases). CDR1 is SQVTM, CDR2 ANQGSEA, per germline. V lost 1 base, J lost 11 bases, and 13 bases lay in between. The CDR3 has 12 residues. In nucleotides, the CDR3 is TGCAGCGTTGAAGCTCGCTACAGGGTGCAGTATTTT. The encoded protein is CSVEARYRVQYF.

The sample holds many counts of this clonotype. The chain employs TRBV7-6 and TRBJ2-1, with 8 bases identical to TRBD2. Unmatched junction bases numbered 11, after V lost 6 bases and J lost 7 bases. The CDR3 is 15 amino acids. The germline V gene encodes CDR1 SGHVS and CDR2 FNYEAQ. This CDR3 reads CASSLSGSLRNEQFF. The CDR3 DNA follows: TGTGCCAGCAGTTTAAGCGGGAGTCTTCGGAATGAGCAGTTCTTC.

As concerns this clonotype: A junction end diverges from the germline sequence, so it may reflect a read error. V and J are TRBV11-2 and TRBJ2-5; TRBD2 aligns across 12 bases. The CDR3 runs to 16 residues. Germline lookup yields CDR1 SGHAT and CDR2 FQNNGV. As DNA, the CDR3 is TGTGACAGCAGCCGACTAGCGGGAGATGTGTCGGAGACCCAGTACTTC. This codes for CDSSRLAGDVSETQYF.

The table lists this clonotype with many counts. The J gene is TRBJ2-5, the V gene TRBV5-1; D call uncertain. The V gene lost 1 base and the J gene lost 2 bases, with 6 bases spanning the gap. Germline CDR1 is SGHRS and CDR2 is YFSETQ. The CDR3 consists of 13 residues. The CDR3 loop reads CASSLIGQETQYF. CDR3 sequence (DNA): TGCGCCAGCAGCTTGATTGGGCAAGAGACCCAGTACTTC.

The chain combines TRBV19 with TRBJ2-1; D may be TRBD1 or TRBD2 (7 bases each). The CDR3 length is 11 residues. From germline, CDR1 is LNHDA and CDR2 SQIVND (reference sequence). V lost 10 bases and J 9 bases, leaving 13 bases between the germline ends. The DNA of the CDR3 is TGTGCCACGCAGGGGGGGCGTGAGCAGTTCTTC. It yields the protein CATQGGREQFF.

This clonotype was detected many times. This rearrangement joins TRBV3-1 to TRBJ2-7; 8 nucleotides agree with TRBD2. Germline V lookup: CDR1 LGHDT, CDR2 YNNKEL (reference sequence). Trimming took 0 bases from V and 1 from J; bases not matched to a gene: 5. This CDR3 has 16 amino acids. DNA for the CDR3: TGTGCCAGCAGCCAAGACTCGGGGGGGGGTTCCTACGAGCAGTACTTC. Protein: CASSQDSGGGSYEQYF.

This clonotype was counted ten times or more. The J gene is TRBJ2-3, the V gene TRBV7-2; D is ambiguous. Trimming took 1 base from V and 3 from J, leaving 17 bases between them. The CDR3 sequence is 17 residues long. Germline loops: CDR1 SGHTA, CDR2 FQGNSA. CDR3 DNA: TGTGCCAGCAGCTTAGTAGCAACCCACTATCCGACAGATACGCAGTATTTT. It codes for CASSLVATHYPTDTQYF. The full variable domain, in which reference TRBV7-2 and TRBJ2-3 provide the parts outside the CDR3, is GAGVSQSPSNKVTEKGKDVELRCDPISGHTALYWYRQSLGQGLEFLIYFQGNSAPDKSGLPSDRFSAERTGGSVSTLTIQRTQQEDSAVYLCASSLVATHYPTDTQYFGPGTRLTVL.

Points on this clonotype: A much larger clone differs by one base, so this may be a read error. The chain combines TRBV14 with TRBJ2-7; perhaps TRBD1 as D (5 bases). The CDR3 is made up of 14 amino acids. Germline V gene lookup returns CDR1 SGHDN and CDR2 FVKESK. In DNA, the CDR3 is TGTGTCAGCAGCCAAGCGTCAGGGAACTACGAGCAGTACTTC. Translated, it gives CVSSQASGNYEQYF.

The chain joins TRBV4-3 to TRBJ1-2, with D possibly matching TRBD1 (5 bases). The CDR3 extends over 20 amino acids. Germline-derived CDR1 and CDR2 are LGHNA and YSLEER. Trimming removed 1 base from V and 0 bases from J, with 24 bases in between. This chain's CDR3 is CASSQGPGPGGPIANYGYTF. The CDR3 nucleotides read TGCGCCAGCAGCCAAGGGCCCGGACCGGGGGGACCCATAGCTAACTATGGCTACACCTTC.

This clonotype was seen at least ten times. The chain has TRBV6-1 and TRBJ2-4; D assignment may be TRBD1 or TRBD2 (7 bases each). This CDR3 spans 14 amino acids. Germline CDR1 is MNHNS and CDR2 is SASEGT. The V and J ends lost 6 bases and 6 bases respectively, with 15 bases between them. CDR3 nucleotide sequence: TGTGCCAGCAGCCCAGGGGGGGCGGTAAACATTCAGTACTTC. This encodes CASSPGGAVNIQYF.

The chain uses TRBV7-2 and TRBJ2-3, with 7 nucleotides matching TRBD2. With 5 bases clipped from V and 1 base from J, the junction kept 9 bases outside the gene matches. Germline CDR1 is SGHTA and CDR2 is FQGNSA. This CDR3 comprises 16 residues. The CDR3 coding sequence is TGTGCCAGCAGCCTGAGGCGGGAGAGGGGCACAGATACGCAGTATTTT. It codes for CASSLRRERGTDTQYF.

The chain uses TRBV4-3 and TRBJ2-1; D unclear. CDR3 length equals 17 residues. Germline V CDR1 and CDR2: LGHNA, YSLEER. V was clipped by 1 base and J by 0 bases, with 13 bases between them. CDR3 loop: CASSQGSRTFSYNEQFF. The CDR3 DNA follows: TGCGCCAGCAGCCAAGGGTCCCGTACCTTCTCCTACAATGAGCAGTTCTTC.

This clonotype appeared many times. The V call is TRBV20-1, the J call TRBJ1-1; no clear D gene. This CDR3 is built from 11 residues. From germline, CDR1 is DFQATT and CDR2 SNEGSKA (reference sequence). Trimming left V 7 bases short and J 0 bases short, with 6 bases between. CDR3 DNA sequence: TGCAGTGGCAGCCTGAACACTGAAGCTTTCTTT. It specifies CSGSLNTEAFF.

This clonotype was observed at least ten times. The chain carries TRBV14 and TRBJ2-4; D call uncertain. The V end lost 1 base, the J end lost 1 base, and 11 bases lay between the germline ends. Looked up from germline, CDR1 is SGHDN and CDR2 is FVKESK. The length of the CDR3 is 16 residues. CDR3 sequence: CASSQGYYEAKNIQYF. The CDR3, as DNA: TGTGCCAGCAGCCAAGGATACTACGAGGCCAAAAACATTCAGTACTTC.

This clonotype was detected ten times or more. The rearrangement links TRBV4-2 to TRBJ2-7; 7 positions match TRBD2. With 2 bases clipped from V and 5 bases from J, the junction kept 6 bases outside the gene matches. The CDR3 loop spans 14 amino acids. Germline-derived CDR1 and CDR2 are LGHNA and YNFKEQ. CDR3 sequence (DNA): TGTGCCAGCAGCCAAATGGGAGGGATCAACGAGCAGTACTTC. This translates into CASSQMGGINEQYF.

This clonotype was counted between two and nine times. The V call is TRBV7-3, the J call TRBJ1-1; no firm D call. Germline CDR1 reads SGHTA; CDR2 reads FQGTGA. The CDR3 runs to 16 residues. Trimming removed 0 bases at V and 1 base at J, with 12 bases between. This CDR3 reads CASSLTTFASNTEAFF. CDR3 DNA: TGTGCCAGCAGCTTAACCACCTTCGCTTCGAACACTGAAGCTTTCTTT.

This clonotype has at least ten counts. V and J are TRBV6-2 or TRBV6-3 and TRBJ2-7; 7 bases agree with TRBD1. CDR1 and CDR2 (germline): MNHEY, SVGEGT. The CDR3 has 13 amino acids. Unmatched junction bases numbered 4, after V lost 6 bases and J lost 2 bases. CDR3 sequence: CASRGQRTYEQYF. The CDR3 DNA is TGTGCCAGCAGGGGACAGCGTACCTACGAGCAGTACTTC.

At least ten counts were recorded for this clonotype. The V call is TRBV12-3 or TRBV12-4, the J call TRBJ2-1; the match to TRBD2 covers 9 bases. The CDR3 consists of 16 residues. J lost 9 bases, V lost 5 bases, and 14 bases had no gene match. CDR3 sequence (DNA): TGTGCCAGCAGTCCTAGCGGGACGGGGGGGAGGGCTGAGCAGTTCTTC. Protein sequence: CASSPSGTGGRAEQFF.

This clonotype was seen many times. The chain uses TRBV27 and TRBJ2-1, with a possible D match to TRBD1 (8 bases). V was shortened by 6 bases and J by 4 bases, with 22 bases between the two germline ends. The CDR3 length is 17 residues. Germline-derived CDR1 and CDR2 are MNHEY and SMNVEV (reference sequence). The CDR3 bases are TGTGCCAGCAGCCTAACAGGGGGGGTCCCACTTTACAATGAGCAGTTCTTC. This codes for CASSLTGGVPLYNEQFF.

The table lists this clonotype with many counts. The chain combines TRBV7-3 with TRBJ2-3; either TRBD1 or TRBD2 may supply D (5 bases each). There are 15 residues in the CDR3. CDR1 SGHTA and CDR2 FQGTGA come from the germline V gene. With 4 bases removed from V and 2 bases from J, the gap between germline ends came to 13 bases. The CDR3 nucleotides read TGTGCCAGCAGCTCGTCCGGGGCGGACACAGATACGCAGTATTTT. This gives the protein CASSSSGADTDTQYF.

This clonotype was recorded many times. The chain employs TRBV18 and TRBJ1-1; possible D gene TRBD1, 5 bases. The ends were cut back, 1 base at V and 5 bases at J, with 11 bases in the middle. Germline CDR1 KGHSH, CDR2 LQKENI. The CDR3 covers 14 residues. CDR3 sequence (DNA): TGTGCCAGCTCACCACGGAGCCAGGGAACTGAAGCTTTCTTT. It encodes CASSPRSQGTEAFF.

This clonotype was counted at least ten times. DNA of the CDR3: TGTGCCAGCAGTTTACCAGATTTGGGTACCGGGGAGCTGTTTTTT. Protein product: CASSLPDLGTGELFF. This chain connects TRBV12-3 or TRBV12-4 to TRBJ2-2, with D unresolved. This CDR3 comprises 15 residues. V was pared by 2 bases and J by 5 bases, with 12 bases between.

In regard to this clonotype: This may be a read error, as it is one base from a much larger clone. This sequence joins TRBV7-9 and TRBJ2-3; a possible D gene is TRBD2 (6 bases). Germline lookup yields CDR1 SEHNR and CDR2 FQNEAQ (reference sequence). CDR3 size: 17 residues. The CDR3 protein is CSSSSLTRRIDTDTQYF. CDR3 coding DNA: TGTTCCAGCAGCTCTTTGACTAGGAGGATAGACACAGATACGCAGTATTTT. Looking up the rest from reference TRBV7-9 and TRBJ2-3 gives the full variable domain: DTGVSQNPRHKITKRGQNVTFRCDPISEHNRLYWYRQTLGQGPEFLTYFQNEAQLEKSRLLSDRFSAERPKGSFSTLEIQRTEQGDSAMYLCSSSSLTRRIDTDTQYFGPGTRLTVL.

This clonotype was seen ten or more times. The V and J genes are TRBV24-1 and TRBJ2-1; D is possibly TRBD2 (8 bases). CDR3 length: 19 amino acids. V lost 7 bases and J lost 3, with 27 bases in between. The germline V gene has CDR1 KGHDR and CDR2 SFDVKD. This CDR3 reads CATSSTGTAGAGLYNEQFF. The CDR3 DNA reads as TGTGCCACCAGCTCAACAGGGACAGCGGGAGCGGGGCTCTACAATGAGCAGTTCTTC.

In this sample, this clonotype turned up many times. The chain uses TRBV29-1 and TRBJ2-3; 9 nucleotides align to TRBD2. After removal of 6 bases from V and 0 bases from J, the junction contained 10 bases not matched to a gene. The germline gives CDR1 SQVTM, CDR2 ANQGSEA. This CDR3 contains 16 residues. CDR3 amino acids: CSVAGVTSGSTDTQYF. The DNA of the CDR3 is TGCAGCGTCGCCGGTGTGACTAGCGGCAGCACAGATACGCAGTATTTT.

At least ten counts were recorded for this clonotype. V and J are TRBV15 and TRBJ2-3; 9 nucleotides match TRBD2. Looked up from germline, CDR1 is LNHNV and CDR2 is YYDKDF (reference sequence). After removal of 1 base from V and 3 bases from J, the junction contained 11 bases not matched to a gene. The CDR3 runs 18 residues. DNA for the CDR3: TGTGCCACCAGCAGAGTAATTATTCTAGCGGGGAAAACAGATACGCAGTATTTT. Its translation is CATSRVIILAGKTDTQYF. Drawing the rest from reference TRBV15 and TRBJ2-3, the complete variable domain is DAMVIQNPRYQVTQFGKPVTLSCSQTLNHNVMYWYQQKSSQAPKLLFHYYDKDFNNEADTPDNFQSRRPNTSFCFLDIRSPGLGDTAMYLCATSRVIILAGKTDTQYFGPGTRLTVL.